One and the same sample provided the 12 T cell receptor beta chains below, sequenced in a study of HIV-infected patients and healthy controls. Whole blood was used without fractionation, so all unsorted peripheral T cells were included. Alpha and beta constant-region primers primed reverse transcription of approximately 0.55 ug RNA. Each of the alpha and beta chains got its own library through chain-specific third strand synthesis with indices. TCRdb fed the 5' RACE reads into MiXCR, producing one record per CDR3 protein. The sample records approximately 17,000 distinct CDR3 sequences, just under 9.5% being singletons. Sequenced: blood. The receptors were gathered from an adult in good health.

This clonotype is medium-sized. The CDR3 loop is CASSLGLATNEQFF. The CDR3 nucleotides read TGTGCCAGCAGCTTGGGACTAGCGACCAATGAGCAGTTCTTC. V usage is TRBV7-2 and J usage is TRBJ2-1, with TRBD2 matching 10 bases. This CDR3 is built from 14 residues. The junction had 2 bases not matched to a gene; V was cut back by 3 bases and J by 6 bases. Germline CDR1 and CDR2: SGHTA and FQGNSA.

By share of the sample, this clonotype is medium-sized (0.01 to 0.1%). J is TRBJ2-1 and V is TRBV28; D call uncertain. The CDR3 is 15 amino acids. Trimming took 5 bases from V and 3 from J, leaving 14 bases between them. Germline V CDR1 and CDR2: MDHEN, SYDVKM. Written as DNA, the CDR3 is TGTGCCAGCAGTACCCCGACGCACGGCTACAATGAGCAGTTCTTC. Translation gives CASSTPTHGYNEQFF.

Ten or more counts support this clonotype. This chain joins TRBV6-5 and TRBJ1-2; 10 nucleotides line up with TRBD1. Germline values: CDR1 MNHEY, CDR2 SVGAGI. Trimming cost V 8 bases and J 5 bases; bases outside gene matches: 5. The CDR3 is 13 amino acids. The CDR3 reads CASYRTGGYGYTF. The CDR3 DNA sequence: TGTGCCAGCTATAGGACAGGGGGATATGGCTACACCTTC.

This clonotype was counted at least ten times. The chain carries TRBV28 and TRBJ2-7; D possibly corresponds to TRBD1 (5 bases). The CDR3 sequence is 13 residues long. Deletions cut 6 bases from V and 2 bases from J, with 11 bases between. Germline CDR1 MDHEN, CDR2 SYDVKM. The CDR3 loop reads CASSPGQPYEQYF. The DNA for the CDR3 is TGTGCCAGCAGCCCAGGGCAGCCCTACGAGCAGTACTTC.

V and J are TRBV7-9 and TRBJ2-2, with 11 bases lining up with TRBD1. The CDR3 sequence is 20 residues long. V was clipped by 4 bases and J by 3 bases; unmatched bases: 16. Germline values: CDR1 SEHNR, CDR2 FQNEAQ (reference sequence). The CDR3 coding sequence is TGTGCCAGCAGCTCTCCTCCTCCCGGACAGGGGGCAAGGGACACCGGGGAGCTGTTTTTT. It is translated as CASSSPPPGQGARDTGELFF. Looking up the rest from reference TRBV7-9 and TRBJ2-2 gives the full variable domain: DTGVSQNPRHKITKRGQNVTFRCDPISEHNRLYWYRQTLGQGPEFLTYFQNEAQLEKSRLLSDRFSAERPKGSFSTLEIQRTEQGDSAMYLCASSSPPPGQGARDTGELFFGEGSRLTVL.

Sample share makes this clonotype medium-sized. This chain joins TRBV10-3 and TRBJ2-2; possibly TRBD2 for D (5 bases). Germline V gives CDR1 ENHRY, CDR2 SYGVKD. This CDR3 comprises 14 residues. Trimming cost V 6 bases and J 0 bases, with 8 bases left between them. The CDR3 protein is CAIRRATNTGELFF. The DNA for the CDR3 is TGTGCCATCAGGAGGGCCACGAACACCGGGGAGCTGTTTTTT.

By share, this clonotype ranks as medium-sized. V gene TRBV4-3 combines with J gene TRBJ2-7, with D uncertain. In germline, CDR1 is LGHNA, CDR2 YSLEER. This CDR3 contains 14 residues. V was trimmed by 1 base and J by 3 bases, leaving 10 bases between them. The CDR3, as DNA: TGCGCCAGCAGCCAAGCACGGACGGGCTACGAGCAGTACTTC. Protein product: CASSQARTGYEQYF.

This clonotype was recorded at least ten times. This rearrangement joins TRBV6-5 to TRBJ2-6; 9 bases fit TRBD2. V was pared by 2 bases and J by 0 bases, with 5 bases of the junction left unmatched. Germline V gives CDR1 MNHEY, CDR2 SVGAGI. The CDR3 is 18 amino acids. In DNA form, the CDR3 reads TGTGCCAGCAGTTACCAGCTAGCGGGATCCTCTGGGGCCAACGTCCTGACTTTC. It yields the protein CASSYQLAGSSGANVLTF.

The chain joins TRBV24-1 to TRBJ2-6, with unresolved D. V was shortened by 4 bases and J by 2 bases, with 8 bases between the two germline ends. Germline V gives CDR1 KGHDR, CDR2 SFDVKD. The CDR3 consists of 15 residues. The CDR3 DNA is TGTGCCACCAGTGAAACGACTGCTGGGGCCAACGTCCTGACTTTC. Translation gives CATSETTAGANVLTF.

As to this clonotype: This may come from a read error, since a much larger clone is one base off. V is TRBV6-2 or TRBV6-3 and J is TRBJ2-1; D not resolved. The length of the CDR3 is 16 residues. Germline V CDR1 and CDR2: MNHEY, SVGEGT. The CDR3 sequence is CASSYRGRSRVGERFF. CDR3 DNA sequence: TGTGCCAGCAGTTATCGTGGCAGAAGTCGCGTAGGTGAGCGGTTCTTC.

This clonotype was recorded at least ten times. The V and J genes are TRBV29-1 and TRBJ1-1; 9 nucleotides line up with TRBD1. This CDR3 has 12 amino acids. Germline V gene lookup returns CDR1 SQVTM and CDR2 ANQGSEA. The V gene end was trimmed by 6 bases and the J gene end by 6 bases; junction bases not matched to a gene: 5. CDR3 DNA sequence: TGCAGCGTCGGACAGGGGATCCCTGAAGCTTTCTTT. This encodes CSVGQGIPEAFF.

This clonotype has a count of ten or more. The rearrangement joins TRBV4-3 to TRBJ2-7; D gene uncertain. Germline assignment: CDR1 LGHNA and CDR2 YSLEER. Trimming removed 0 bases at V and 1 base at J, with 10 bases between. The CDR3 is 15 residues long. CDR3: CASSQERMRSYEQYF. As DNA, the CDR3 is TGCGCCAGCAGCCAAGAACGGATGAGGTCCTACGAGCAGTACTTC.